The 9 T cell receptor beta chains given below trace back to one sample, sequenced in a study of T cells in Graves' hyperthyroidism and ophthalmopathy. Amplification yielded TCR beta CDR3 regions, with RNA transcripts as the source. A first-round RT-PCR of the TCR CDR3 used the HTBI primer set. TCRdb recomputed calls from the multiplex PCR reads with MiXCR, one row per CDR3 protein. Of approximately 430,000 distinct CDR3 sequences listed, roughly 14% are singletons. Sequenced: blood. The source of these receptors is a young woman with Graves' hyperthyroidism.

This clonotype was found a few times. The chain carries TRBV13 and TRBJ1-6; TRBD1 is a possible D gene (6 bases). The CDR3 has 15 amino acids. Germline loops: CDR1 PRHDT, CDR2 FYEKMQ (reference sequence). V lost 1 base and J lost 7, with 11 bases in between. CDR3 in DNA: TGTGCCAGCAGCTTAGATGGGACACCGAATTCACCCCTCCACTTT. It is translated as CASSLDGTPNSPLHF.

The chain joins TRBV28 to TRBJ1-5; unclear D gene. Per the germline V gene, CDR1 is MDHEN and CDR2 is SYDVKM. The CDR3 totals 13 residues. V dropped 4 bases and J dropped 1 base, with 5 bases sitting between them. The CDR3 DNA reads as TGTGCCAGCAGTTCAGTCAGCAATCAGCCCCAGCATTTT. Protein: CASSSVSNQPQHF.

This clonotype was counted many times. The V call is TRBV7-6, the J call TRBJ2-7, with D perhaps TRBD2 (5 bases). The V gene's germline CDR1 is SGHVS and CDR2 FNYEAQ. Trimming took 10 bases from V and 4 from J, leaving 17 bases between them. The CDR3 runs to 13 residues. CDR3 in amino acids: CATGPRPGYEQYF. The CDR3 nucleotides read TGTGCCACCGGCCCCCGGCCGGGGTACGAGCAGTACTTC.

The genes are TRBV14 and TRBJ1-2; D remains unclear. Per the germline V gene, CDR1 is SGHDN and CDR2 is FVKESK. The V end lost 4 bases, the J end lost 4 bases, and 16 bases lay between the germline ends. The CDR3 extends over 15 amino acids. CDR3 DNA: TGTGCCAGCAGCCTCGGGTGGCGGAGGCTCTATGGCTACACCTTC. It codes for CASSLGWRRLYGYTF.

This clonotype appeared many times. The chain carries TRBV28 and TRBJ2-7; 13 nucleotides align to TRBD2. CDR3 size: 21 residues. Germline assignment: CDR1 MDHEN and CDR2 SYDVKM. V shed 1 base and J 4 bases; nucleotides not matched to a gene: 19. The CDR3 DNA reads TGTGCCAGCAGTTTATATAGCCCAACCCTCAGGACTAGCGGGAGTGGGTACGAGCAGTACTTC. Amino acids: CASSLYSPTLRTSGSGYEQYF.

This clonotype has a count of ten or more. The chain combines TRBV28 with TRBJ1-1, with a tentative D call TRBD1 (6 bases). CDR1 and CDR2 (germline): MDHEN, SYDVKM. This CDR3 contains 17 residues. V was shortened by 5 bases and J by 4 bases, with 23 bases between the two germline ends. The CDR3 region is CASSHPGGGRRGTEAFF. The CDR3, as DNA: TGTGCCAGCAGTCACCCCGGGGGGGGGCGCCGGGGCACTGAAGCTTTCTTT.

This clonotype was picked up many times. The chain has TRBV4-1 and TRBJ2-2; 7 positions agree with TRBD1. This CDR3 is 15 amino acids long. The V segment lost 4 bases and the J segment 4 bases; nucleotides outside the gene matches: 6. The germline V gene encodes CDR1 MGHRA and CDR2 YSYEKL. The CDR3 reads CASSLQGSGTGELFF. In DNA, the CDR3 is TGCGCCAGCAGCCTACAGGGGTCGGGCACCGGGGAGCTGTTTTTT.

This clonotype was observed a handful of times. The V gene is TRBV4-2, the J gene TRBJ2-3; TRBD2 agrees at 10 bases. The CDR3 runs to 17 residues. Per the germline V gene, CDR1 is LGHNA and CDR2 is YNFKEQ. Trimming removed 0 bases from V and 5 bases from J; junction bases left unmatched: 8. Here the CDR3 reads CASSQDSSGGAGDTQYF. CDR3 DNA sequence: TGTGCCAGCAGCCAAGATTCCAGCGGGGGGGCCGGAGATACGCAGTATTTT.

This clonotype has a count of ten or more. The rearrangement joins TRBV7-9 to TRBJ2-1, with 8 bases aligning to TRBD2. J gave up 5 bases and V 11 bases, and 8 bases lay outside the gene matches. Germline values: CDR1 SEHNR, CDR2 FQNEAQ (reference sequence). The CDR3 sequence is 13 residues long. CDR3 sequence (DNA): TGTGCCGGACGACTAGCGAGCAACAATGAGCAGTTCTTC. Its protein is CAGRLASNNEQFF.